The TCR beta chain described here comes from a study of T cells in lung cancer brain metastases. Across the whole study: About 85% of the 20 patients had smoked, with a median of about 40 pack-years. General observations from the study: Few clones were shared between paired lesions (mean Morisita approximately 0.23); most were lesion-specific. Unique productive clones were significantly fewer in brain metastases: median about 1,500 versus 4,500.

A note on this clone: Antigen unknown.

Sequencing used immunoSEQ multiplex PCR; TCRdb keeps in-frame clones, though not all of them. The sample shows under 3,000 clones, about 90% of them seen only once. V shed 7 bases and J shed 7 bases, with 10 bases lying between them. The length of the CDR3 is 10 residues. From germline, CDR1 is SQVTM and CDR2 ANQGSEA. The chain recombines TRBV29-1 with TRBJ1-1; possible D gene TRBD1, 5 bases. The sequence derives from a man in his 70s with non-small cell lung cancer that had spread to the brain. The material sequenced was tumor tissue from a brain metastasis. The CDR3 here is CSARQNEAFF. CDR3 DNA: TGCAGCGCCCGACAGAATGAAGCTTTCTTT.